This T cell receptor (beta chain) was sequenced for a study of radiation and T cells in renal cell carcinoma. Study-wide findings and caveats: From baseline, blood top tumor clonotypes peaked at 2 weeks post-radiation.

Time point meaning: baseline pretreatment blood. Indicated treatment: 15 Gy SBRT to primary tumor, nephrectomy 4 weeks later. After SBRT, blood was collected at 2 and 4 weeks, plus baseline. Clear cell pathology was present in this patient's renal cell carcinoma. The germline V gene has CDR1 SGDLS and CDR2 YYNGEE. The CDR3 totals 15 residues. V gave up 4 bases and J gave up 5 bases, with 13 bases separating them. TCRdb keeps only in-frame clones here, not all; method: immunoSEQ multiplex PCR. This table has some 95,000 clones, around nine tenths appearing once. This clone came up once. Its target is unknown.

Sequencing was performed on blood, taken from a patient whose treatment included radiotherapy and nephrectomy. This chain joins TRBV9 and TRBJ1-6, with a weak D call TRBD1 (5 bases). The receptor was derived from a man in his forties or fifties with renal cell carcinoma. The CDR3 region is CASSSQGPNNSPLHF. In DNA, the CDR3 is TGTGCCAGCAGCTCTCAGGGTCCCAATAATTCACCCCTCCACTTT. Supplemented by reference TRBV9 and TRBJ1-6, the full variable domain reads DSGVTQTPKHLITATGQRVTLRCSPRSGDLSVYWYQQSLDQGLQFLIQYYNGEERAKGNILERFSAQQFPDLHSELNLSSLELGDSALYFCASSSQGPNNSPLHFGNGTRLTVT.